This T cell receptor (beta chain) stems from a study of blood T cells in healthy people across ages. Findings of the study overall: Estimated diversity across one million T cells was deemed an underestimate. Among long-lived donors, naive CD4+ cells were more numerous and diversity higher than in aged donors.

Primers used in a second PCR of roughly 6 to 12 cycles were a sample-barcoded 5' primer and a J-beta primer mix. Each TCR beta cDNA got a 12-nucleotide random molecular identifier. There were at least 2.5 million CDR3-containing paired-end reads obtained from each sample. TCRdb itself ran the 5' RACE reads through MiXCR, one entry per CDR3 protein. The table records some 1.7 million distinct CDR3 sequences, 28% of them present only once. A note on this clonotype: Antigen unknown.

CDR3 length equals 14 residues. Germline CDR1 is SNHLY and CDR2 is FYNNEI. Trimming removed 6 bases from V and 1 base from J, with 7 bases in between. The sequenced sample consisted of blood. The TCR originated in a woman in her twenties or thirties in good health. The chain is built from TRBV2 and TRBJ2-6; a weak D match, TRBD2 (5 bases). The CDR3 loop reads CASRRESGANVLTF. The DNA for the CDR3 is TGTGCCAGCAGGAGGGAATCTGGGGCCAACGTCCTGACTTTC.